The rows below give T cell receptor beta chains drawn from one sample of a study of cytomegalovirus exposure and HLA in healthy donors. Clones were sequenced by immunoSEQ multiplex PCR, and TCRdb holds only the in-frame ones, with some missing. The data contain some 250,000 clones, approximately 82% of them seen just once; the ten biggest clones take up 8%. Sequencing used PBMCs. These receptors originate from a woman aged 55-70 years in good health and CMV-seropositive. Both conserved end residues are part of each CDR3. Fields, in order: V gene, clone size, J gene, D gene, CDR3 DNA, CDR3 protein. D genes are given only for firm matches. Expanded clones get a size class; other rows say once, few or many, or leave the size out.

v_gene: TRBV18
abundance: .
j_gene: TRBJ1-2
d_gene: TRBD1
CDR3nt: TGTGCCAGCTCACCGGGGACAGGGAACTATGGCTACACCTTC
CDR3aa: CASSPGTGNYGYTF

v_gene: TRBV5-1
abundance: .
j_gene: TRBJ2-3
d_gene: .
CDR3nt: TGCGCCAGCAGCTTGGCCTGGGGCAATGCACACACAGATACGCAGTATTTT
CDR3aa: CASSLAWGNAHTDTQYF

v_gene: TRBV11-1
abundance: .
j_gene: TRBJ1-2
d_gene: .
CDR3nt: TGTGCCAGCAGCTTAGAAGGGGTTGGCTACACCTTC
CDR3aa: CASSLEGVGYTF

v_gene: TRBV6-1
abundance: .
j_gene: TRBJ1-1
d_gene: TRBD1
CDR3nt: TGTGCCAGCAGTGCTCGGGACAGGTTGTTCACTGAAGCTTTCTTT
CDR3aa: CASSARDRLFTEAFF

v_gene: TRBV6-1
abundance: .
j_gene: TRBJ1-5
d_gene: .
CDR3nt: TGTGCCACCAATGGACGGGAGTCCATTCAGCCCCAGCATTTT
CDR3aa: CATNGRESIQPQHF

v_gene: TRBV27
abundance: .
j_gene: TRBJ2-2
d_gene: TRBD2
CDR3nt: TGTGCCAGCAGGAACACGCGGACTAGCGCGGACACCGGGGAGCTGTTTTTT
CDR3aa: CASRNTRTSADTGELFF

v_gene: TRBV27
abundance: .
j_gene: TRBJ2-2
d_gene: TRBD2
CDR3nt: TGTGCCAGCAGTCCTCCTAGGGGACTAGCGGGAGCCGGGGAGCTGTTTTTT
CDR3aa: CASSPPRGLAGAGELFF

v_gene: TRBV6-1
abundance: once
j_gene: TRBJ1-5
d_gene: .
CDR3nt: TGTGCCAGCAGTACCTACAGGGAACAGCCCCAGCATTTT
CDR3aa: CASSTYREQPQHF

v_gene: TRBV5-1
abundance: .
j_gene: TRBJ2-1
d_gene: TRBD2
CDR3nt: TGCGCCAGCAGCTTGATCGGGACTAGCGGGAGGGCAGGGCAGTTCTTC
CDR3aa: CASSLIGTSGRAGQFF

v_gene: TRBV7-8
abundance: .
j_gene: TRBJ2-2
d_gene: .
CDR3nt: TGTGCCAGCAGCTTATTACGGGTCTTGAACACCGGGGAGCTGTTTTTT
CDR3aa: CASSLLRVLNTGELFF

v_gene: TRBV7-9
abundance: .
j_gene: TRBJ1-1
d_gene: .
CDR3nt: TGTTCCAGCAGCTTAGAACGGGTTCTGAACACTGAAGCTTTCTTT
CDR3aa: CSSSLERVLNTEAFF

v_gene: TRBV28
abundance: .
j_gene: TRBJ2-2
d_gene: .
CDR3nt: TGTGCCAGCAGTTTATGGTCTACCACCGGGGAGCTGTTTTTT
CDR3aa: CASSLWSTTGELFF

v_gene: TRBV13
abundance: .
j_gene: TRBJ2-7
d_gene: TRBD1
CDR3nt: TGTGCCAGCAGCTTAGAGGGGGACAGCAGCTCCTACGAGCAGTACTTC
CDR3aa: CASSLEGDSSSYEQYF

v_gene: TRBV4-1
abundance: few
j_gene: TRBJ1-1
d_gene: .
CDR3nt: TGCGCCAGCAGCCAAGTGGGCCTGAACACTGAAGCTTTCTTT
CDR3aa: CASSQVGLNTEAFF

v_gene: TRBV20-1
abundance: .
j_gene: TRBJ1-2
d_gene: .
CDR3nt: TGCAGTGCTACAGGGTCTGGCTACACCTTC
CDR3aa: CSATGSGYTF

v_gene: TRBV18
abundance: .
j_gene: TRBJ2-1
d_gene: TRBD1
CDR3nt: TGTGCCAGCTCAAAGAACCGGGACAGGGGAAGTGAGCAGTTCTTC
CDR3aa: CASSKNRDRGSEQFF

v_gene: TRBV6-5
abundance: .
j_gene: TRBJ1-3
d_gene: .
CDR3nt: TGTGCCAGCAGTTACACTAACTCTGGAAACACCATATATTTT
CDR3aa: CASSYTNSGNTIYF

v_gene: TRBV25-1
abundance: .
j_gene: TRBJ2-7
d_gene: .
CDR3nt: TGTGCCAGCAGTGAACGGGAACAGACTTCCTACGAGCAGTACTTC
CDR3aa: CASSEREQTSYEQYF

v_gene: TRBV27
abundance: .
j_gene: TRBJ2-3
d_gene: .
CDR3nt: TGTGCCAGCAGTTTATCCACCGGGCGGGGCACAGATACGCAGTATTTT
CDR3aa: CASSLSTGRGTDTQYF

v_gene: TRBV5-1
abundance: .
j_gene: TRBJ2-5
d_gene: TRBD2
CDR3nt: TGCGCCAGCAGCTTGGAAGCGGGAGGGTCAGGAGAGCAGTACTTC
CDR3aa: CASSLEAGGSGEQYF

v_gene: TRBV4-1
abundance: .
j_gene: TRBJ1-5
d_gene: .
CDR3nt: TGCGCCAGCAGCCAAACCCAACAGGGTGGTCAGCCCCAGCATTTT
CDR3aa: CASSQTQQGGQPQHF

v_gene: TRBV2
abundance: .
j_gene: TRBJ1-1
d_gene: TRBD1
CDR3nt: TGTGCCAGCAGTGACCAGGGGGCCTTTGAAGCTTTCTTT
CDR3aa: CASSDQGAFEAFF

v_gene: TRBV6-1
abundance: .
j_gene: TRBJ1-5
d_gene: .
CDR3nt: TGTGCCAGCAGTGAGGGCCCAGGGGCCCGTCAGCCCCAGCATTTT
CDR3aa: CASSEGPGARQPQHF

v_gene: TRBV7-3
abundance: once
j_gene: TRBJ2-3
d_gene: .
CDR3nt: TGTGCCAGCAGATCCGGGACTAGCACAGATACGCAGTATTTT
CDR3aa: CASRSGTSTDTQYF

v_gene: TRBV2
abundance: once
j_gene: TRBJ1-4
d_gene: TRBD1
CDR3nt: TGTGCCAGCAAGCTGACAGGGGATAATGAAAAACTGTTTTTT
CDR3aa: CASKLTGDNEKLFF

v_gene: TRBV13
abundance: once
j_gene: TRBJ2-7
d_gene: TRBD2
CDR3nt: TGTGCCAGCAGCTTACGAAGCGGGGCCGAGCAGTACTTC
CDR3aa: CASSLRSGAEQYF

v_gene: TRBV6-6
abundance: .
j_gene: TRBJ2-5
d_gene: TRBD2
CDR3nt: TGTGCCAGCAGTTATTTTGCGGGGGGGGAGACCCAGTACTTC
CDR3aa: CASSYFAGGETQYF

v_gene: TRBV14
abundance: .
j_gene: TRBJ2-7
d_gene: TRBD2
CDR3nt: TGTGCCAGCAGCCAAGAAATGACTAGCGGGAGGTTGTACTACGAGCAGTACTTC
CDR3aa: CASSQEMTSGRLYYEQYF

v_gene: TRBV7-2
abundance: .
j_gene: TRBJ2-1
d_gene: TRBD2
CDR3nt: TGTGCCAGCACCCGGCCTAGCGGGAGATCTTATCCCCATAATGAGCAGTTCTTC
CDR3aa: CASTRPSGRSYPHNEQFF